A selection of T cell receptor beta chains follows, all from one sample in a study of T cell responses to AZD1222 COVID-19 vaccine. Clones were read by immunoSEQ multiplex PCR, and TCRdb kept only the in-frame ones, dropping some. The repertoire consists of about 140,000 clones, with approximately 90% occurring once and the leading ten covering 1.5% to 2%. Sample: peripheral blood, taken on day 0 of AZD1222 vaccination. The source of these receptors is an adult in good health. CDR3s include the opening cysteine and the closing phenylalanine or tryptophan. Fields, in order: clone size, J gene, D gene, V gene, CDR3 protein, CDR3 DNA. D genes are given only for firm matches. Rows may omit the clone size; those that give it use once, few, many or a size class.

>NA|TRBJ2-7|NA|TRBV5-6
CASSNIPRISYEQYF
TGTGCCAGCAGCAACATCCCTCGGATCTCCTACGAGCAGTACTTC
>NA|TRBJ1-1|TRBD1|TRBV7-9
CASSPTGINTEAFF
TGTGCCAGCAGCCCGACAGGGATAAACACTGAAGCTTTCTTT
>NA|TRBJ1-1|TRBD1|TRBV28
CAGQRDRNTEAFF
TGTGCCGGCCAAAGGGACAGAAACACTGAAGCTTTCTTT
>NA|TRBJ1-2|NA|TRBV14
CASSPRTDLIVNYGYTF
TGTGCCAGCAGCCCAAGGACGGACCTAATCGTTAACTATGGCTACACCTTC
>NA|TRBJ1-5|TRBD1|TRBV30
CAWSVQGAGGFINQPQHF
TGTGCCTGGAGTGTACAAGGGGCAGGGGGCTTCATCAATCAGCCCCAGCATTTT
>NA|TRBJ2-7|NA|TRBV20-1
CSASSEGFSYEQYF
TGCAGTGCTAGTTCCGAAGGATTCTCTTACGAGCAGTACTTC
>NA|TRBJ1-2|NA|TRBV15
CATSRDSQTAILSGYTF
TGTGCCACCAGCAGAGACTCCCAGACAGCCATTCTCAGTGGCTACACCTTC
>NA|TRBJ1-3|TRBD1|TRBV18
CASSPGQTSGNTIYF
TGTGCCAGCTCACCGGGACAGACCTCTGGAAACACCATATATTTT
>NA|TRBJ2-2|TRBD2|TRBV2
CASTQRLAMAVGELFF
TGTGCCAGCACTCAAAGACTAGCGATGGCAGTCGGGGAGCTGTTTTTT
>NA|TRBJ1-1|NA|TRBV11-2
CASSSLRGNTEAFF
TGTGCCAGCAGCTCGCTACGGGGAAACACTGAAGCTTTCTTT
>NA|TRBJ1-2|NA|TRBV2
CASSEIRAPRDGYTF
TGTGCCAGCAGTGAAATAAGGGCCCCGAGGGATGGCTACACCTTC
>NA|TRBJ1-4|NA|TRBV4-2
CASSQGGRSEKLFF
TGTGCCAGCAGCCAAGGAGGGAGGTCCGAAAAACTGTTTTTT
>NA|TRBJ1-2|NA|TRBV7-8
CASSLELAPNYGYTF
TGTGCCAGCAGCTTAGAGTTGGCCCCTAACTATGGCTACACCTTC
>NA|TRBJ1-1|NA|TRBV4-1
CASRGLNTEAFF
TGCGCCAGCAGGGGGTTGAACACTGAAGCTTTCTTT
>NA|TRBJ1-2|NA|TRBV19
CASSVTGTANYGYTF
TGTGCCAGTAGTGTCACCGGGACGGCCAACTATGGCTACACCTTC
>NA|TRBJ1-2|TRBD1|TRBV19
CASWDRGPRYGYTF
TGTGCCAGCTGGGACAGGGGACCAAGATATGGCTACACCTTC
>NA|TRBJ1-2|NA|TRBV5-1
CASSDASYGYTF
TGCGCCAGCAGCGACGCAAGCTATGGCTACACCTTC
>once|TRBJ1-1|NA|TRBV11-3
CASSLRADSEAFF
TGTGCCAGCAGCCTAAGGGCCGACAGTGAAGCTTTCTTT
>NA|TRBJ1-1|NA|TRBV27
CASSDTGMGTEAFF
TGTGCCAGCAGTGATACCGGAATGGGCACTGAAGCTTTCTTT
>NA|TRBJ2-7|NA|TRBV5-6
CASSLEVSYEQYF
TGTGCCAGCAGCTTGGAGGTGAGCTACGAGCAGTACTTC
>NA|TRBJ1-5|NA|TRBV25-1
CASSEFGEGNQPQHF
TGTGCCAGCAGTGAATTCGGAGAGGGGAATCAGCCCCAGCATTTT
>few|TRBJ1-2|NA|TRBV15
CATSRDGQSLYGYTF
TGTGCCACCAGCAGAGATGGGCAGTCTCTCTATGGCTACACCTTC
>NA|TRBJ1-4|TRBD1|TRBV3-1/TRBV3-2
CASSQGRTGNWRNEKLFF
TGTGCCAGCAGCCAAGGCCGGACAGGCAATTGGCGTAATGAAAAACTGTTTTTT
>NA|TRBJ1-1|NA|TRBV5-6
CASAFLDRNTEAFF
TGTGCCAGCGCTTTCCTGGACAGGAACACTGAAGCTTTCTTT
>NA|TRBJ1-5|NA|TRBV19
CASSIEAAGNSNQPQHF
TGTGCCAGTAGTATAGAAGCGGCAGGGAATAGCAATCAGCCCCAGCATTTT
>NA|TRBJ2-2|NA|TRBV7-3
CASSLLGGGTGELFF
TGTGCCAGCAGCTTACTCGGGGGAGGCACCGGGGAGCTGTTTTTT
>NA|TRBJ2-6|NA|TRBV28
CASSLTGLSSGANVLTF
TGTGCCAGCAGTTTGACAGGCCTCAGCTCTGGGGCCAACGTCCTGACTTTC
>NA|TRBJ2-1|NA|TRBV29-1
CSVEVYPTGANEQFF
TGCAGCGTTGAAGTTTACCCGACCGGGGCCAATGAGCAGTTCTTC
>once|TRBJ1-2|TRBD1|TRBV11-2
CASSFVGQGQGYTF
TGTGCCAGCAGCTTCGTGGGACAGGGCCAAGGCTACACCTTC
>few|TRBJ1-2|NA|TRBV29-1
CSVEDPRGKMNYGYTF
TGCAGCGTTGAAGATCCTAGGGGGAAGATGAACTATGGCTACACCTTC
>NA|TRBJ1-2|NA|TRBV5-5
CASSDGNYGYTF
TGTGCCAGCAGCGACGGTAACTATGGCTACACCTTC
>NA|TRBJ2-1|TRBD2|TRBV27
CASGSSGGHYNEQFF
TGTGCCAGCGGCTCCTCGGGGGGGCACTACAATGAGCAGTTCTTC
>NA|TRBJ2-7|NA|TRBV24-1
CATAIIGTPYEQYF
TGTGCCACCGCGATTATCGGGACTCCCTACGAGCAGTACTTC
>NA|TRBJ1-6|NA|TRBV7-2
CASSPIQGTASYNSPLHF
TGTGCCAGCAGCCCAATACAGGGCACAGCCTCCTATAATTCACCCCTCCACTTT
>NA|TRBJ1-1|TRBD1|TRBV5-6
CASSPGDRGIGTEAFF
TGTGCCAGCAGCCCGGGGGACAGGGGCATCGGCACTGAAGCTTTCTTT
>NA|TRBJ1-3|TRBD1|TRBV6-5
CASSSRTGSAGNTIYF
TGTGCCAGCAGTTCACGGACAGGGTCGGCTGGAAACACCATATATTTT
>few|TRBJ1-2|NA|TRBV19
CASSIGWQSYGYTF
TGTGCCAGTAGTATAGGATGGCAGTCCTATGGCTACACCTTC
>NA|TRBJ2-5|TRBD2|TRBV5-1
CASSLGWGGQETQYF
TGCGCCAGCAGCCTGGGTTGGGGGGGCCAAGAGACCCAGTACTTC